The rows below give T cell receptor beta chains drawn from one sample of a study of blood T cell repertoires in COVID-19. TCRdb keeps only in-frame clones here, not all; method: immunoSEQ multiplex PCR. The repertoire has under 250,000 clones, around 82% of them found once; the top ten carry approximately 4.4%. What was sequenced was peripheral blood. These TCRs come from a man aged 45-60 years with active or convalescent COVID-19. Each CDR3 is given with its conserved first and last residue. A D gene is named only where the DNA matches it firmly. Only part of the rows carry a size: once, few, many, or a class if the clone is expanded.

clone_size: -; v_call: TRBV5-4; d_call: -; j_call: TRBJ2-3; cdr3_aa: CASSLGPGTGDTQYF; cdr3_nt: TGTGCCAGCAGCTTAGGGCCCGGGACTGGGGATACGCAGTATTTT
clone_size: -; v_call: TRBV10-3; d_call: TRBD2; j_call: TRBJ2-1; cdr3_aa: CAIKIGLADNEQFF; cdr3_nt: TGTGCCATCAAAATAGGACTAGCGGACAATGAGCAGTTCTTC
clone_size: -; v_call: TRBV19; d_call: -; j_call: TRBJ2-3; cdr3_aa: CASSILGVDTQYF; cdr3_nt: TGTGCCAGTAGTATTTTAGGGGTCGATACGCAGTATTTT
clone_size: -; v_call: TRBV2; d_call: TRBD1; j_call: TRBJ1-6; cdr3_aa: CASRRQGEDSPLHF; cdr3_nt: TGTGCCAGCCGACGACAGGGTGAGGATTCACCCCTCCACTTT
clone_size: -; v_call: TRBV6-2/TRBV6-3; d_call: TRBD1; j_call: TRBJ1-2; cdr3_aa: CASSSTGGSDGYTF; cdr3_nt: TGTGCCAGCAGTTCCACAGGGGGCTCGGATGGCTACACCTTC
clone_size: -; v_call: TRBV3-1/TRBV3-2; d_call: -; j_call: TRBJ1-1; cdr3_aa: CASSPFGWTEAFF; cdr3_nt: TGTGCCAGCAGCCCCTTCGGTTGGACTGAAGCTTTCTTT
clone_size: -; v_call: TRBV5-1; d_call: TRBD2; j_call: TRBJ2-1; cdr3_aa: CASSPGRGNEQFF; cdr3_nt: TGCGCCAGCAGCCCCGGGAGGGGCAATGAGCAGTTCTTC
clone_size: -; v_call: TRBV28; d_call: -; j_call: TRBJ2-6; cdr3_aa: CASSLQARGEGANVLTF; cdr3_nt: TGTGCCAGCAGTTTACAGGCGCGCGGGGAAGGGGCCAACGTCCTGACTTTC
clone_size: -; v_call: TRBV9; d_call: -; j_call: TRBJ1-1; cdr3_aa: CASSVDEVFF; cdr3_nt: TGTGCCAGCAGCGTAGACGAGGTCTTCTTT
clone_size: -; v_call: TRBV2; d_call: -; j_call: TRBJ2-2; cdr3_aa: CASTQGHTHTGELFF; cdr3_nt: TGTGCCAGCACCCAGGGCCACACGCACACCGGGGAGCTGTTTTTT
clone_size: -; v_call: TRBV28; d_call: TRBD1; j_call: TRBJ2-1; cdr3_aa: CASSLGRWGQGANEQFF; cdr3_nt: TGTGCCAGCAGTTTAGGACGTTGGGGACAGGGGGCCAATGAGCAGTTCTTC
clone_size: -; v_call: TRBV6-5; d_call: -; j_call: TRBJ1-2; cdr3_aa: CASSNGTPNYGYTF; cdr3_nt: TGTGCCAGCAGTAACGGGACACCAAACTATGGCTACACCTTC
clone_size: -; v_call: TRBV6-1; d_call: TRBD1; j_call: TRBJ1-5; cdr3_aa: CASSARTGMGSNQPQHF; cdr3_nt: TGTGCCAGCAGTGCCAGGACAGGGATGGGTAGCAATCAGCCCCAGCATTTT
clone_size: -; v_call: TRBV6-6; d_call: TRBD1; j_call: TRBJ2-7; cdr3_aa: CASRVTGSSYEQYF; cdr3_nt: TGTGCCAGCCGAGTGACAGGGAGCTCCTACGAGCAGTACTTC
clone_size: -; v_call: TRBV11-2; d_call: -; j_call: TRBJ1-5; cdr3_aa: CASSLEENQPQHF; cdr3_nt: TGTGCCAGCAGCTTAGAGGAGAATCAGCCCCAGCATTTT
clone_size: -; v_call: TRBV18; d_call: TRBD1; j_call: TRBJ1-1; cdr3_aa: CASSLSDREYTEAFF; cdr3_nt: TGTGCCAGCTCCCTTAGCGACAGGGAGTACACTGAAGCTTTCTTT
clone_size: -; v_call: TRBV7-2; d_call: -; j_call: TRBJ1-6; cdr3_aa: CASSLNSYNSPLHF; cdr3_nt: TGTGCCAGCAGCTTAAACAGCTATAATTCACCCCTCCACTTT
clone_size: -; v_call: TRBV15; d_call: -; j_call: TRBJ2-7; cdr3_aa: CATSREESSYEQYF; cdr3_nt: TGTGCCACCAGCAGAGAGGAGAGCTCCTACGAGCAGTACTTC
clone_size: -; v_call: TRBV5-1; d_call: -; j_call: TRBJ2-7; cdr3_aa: CASSSRTVSHEQYF; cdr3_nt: TGCGCCAGCAGCTCCAGGACAGTGAGCCACGAGCAGTACTTC
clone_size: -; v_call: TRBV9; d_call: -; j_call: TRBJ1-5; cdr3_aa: CASSVMSNQPQHF; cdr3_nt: TGTGCCAGCAGCGTCATGAGCAATCAGCCCCAGCATTTT
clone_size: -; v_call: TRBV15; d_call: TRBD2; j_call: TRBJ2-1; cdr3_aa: CATSRVLAGGRGEQFF; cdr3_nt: TGTGCCACCAGCAGAGTACTAGCGGGGGGACGGGGTGAGCAGTTCTTC
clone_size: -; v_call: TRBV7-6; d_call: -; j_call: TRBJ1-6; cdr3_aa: CASSTYRDKNSPLHF; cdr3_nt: TGTGCCAGCAGCACATACAGGGATAAGAATTCACCCCTCCACTTT
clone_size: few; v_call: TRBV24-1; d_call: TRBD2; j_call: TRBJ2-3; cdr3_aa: CATSSGGGSTDTQYF; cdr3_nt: TGTGCCACTTCGAGCGGGGGGGGGAGCACAGATACGCAGTATTTT
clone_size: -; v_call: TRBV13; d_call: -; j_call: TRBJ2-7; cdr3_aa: CASSPGSYEQYF; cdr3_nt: TGTGCCAGCAGCCCCGGGTCCTACGAGCAGTACTTC
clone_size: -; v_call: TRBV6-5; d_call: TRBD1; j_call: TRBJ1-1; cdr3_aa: CASSSGRDRGSEAFF; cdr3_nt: TGTGCCAGCAGTTCGGGGCGGGACAGGGGGTCTGAAGCTTTCTTT
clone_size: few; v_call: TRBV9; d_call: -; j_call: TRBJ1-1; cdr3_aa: CASSVVPRALNTEAFF; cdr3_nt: TGTGCCAGCAGCGTAGTACCCAGGGCCCTGAACACTGAAGCTTTCTTT
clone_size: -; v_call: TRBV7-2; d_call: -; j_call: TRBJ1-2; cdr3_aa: CASSPSGRAYGYTF; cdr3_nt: TGTGCCAGCAGCCCTTCCGGCAGGGCCTATGGCTACACCTTC
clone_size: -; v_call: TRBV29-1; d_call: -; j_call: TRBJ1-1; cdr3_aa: CSYREFAEAFF; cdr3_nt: TGCAGCTACCGTGAGTTCGCTGAAGCTTTCTTT
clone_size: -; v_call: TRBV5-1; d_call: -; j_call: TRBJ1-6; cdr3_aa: CASSLEGINSPLHF; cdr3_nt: TGCGCCAGCAGCTTGGAGGGGATCAATTCACCCCTCCACTTT
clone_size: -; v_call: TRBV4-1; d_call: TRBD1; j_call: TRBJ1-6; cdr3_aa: CASSQEGASNSPLHF; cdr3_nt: TGCGCCAGCAGCCAGGAGGGGGCGAGCAATTCACCCCTCCACTTT
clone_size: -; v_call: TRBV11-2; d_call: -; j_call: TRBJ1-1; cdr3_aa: CASSLVGPEAFF; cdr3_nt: TGTGCCAGCAGCTTAGTTGGCCCTGAAGCTTTCTTT
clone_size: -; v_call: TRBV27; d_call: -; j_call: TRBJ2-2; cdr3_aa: CASSPQWFANTGELFF; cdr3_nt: TGTGCCAGCAGTCCACAGTGGTTCGCGAACACCGGGGAGCTGTTTTTT
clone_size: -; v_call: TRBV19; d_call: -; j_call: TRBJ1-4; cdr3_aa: CASSRQAREKLFF; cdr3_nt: TGTGCCAGTAGTAGACAGGCGCGGGAAAAACTGTTTTTT
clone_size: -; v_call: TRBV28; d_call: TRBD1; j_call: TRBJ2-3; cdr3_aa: CASSLTGGTQYF; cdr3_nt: TGTGCCAGCAGCCTTACAGGGGGCACGCAGTATTTT
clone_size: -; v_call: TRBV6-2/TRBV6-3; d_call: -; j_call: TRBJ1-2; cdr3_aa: CASSLPPGFTF; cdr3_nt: TGTGCCAGCAGTCTCCCTCCAGGGTTCACCTTC
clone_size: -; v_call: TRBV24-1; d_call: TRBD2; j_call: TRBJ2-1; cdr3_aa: CATSDPTSGGVYEQFF; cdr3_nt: TGTGCCACCAGTGACCCTACTAGCGGGGGGGTCTATGAGCAGTTCTTC
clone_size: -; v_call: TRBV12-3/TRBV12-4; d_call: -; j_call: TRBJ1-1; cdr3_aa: CASSLRDSTEAFF; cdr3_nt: TGTGCCAGCAGTTTAAGGGACTCCACTGAAGCTTTCTTT
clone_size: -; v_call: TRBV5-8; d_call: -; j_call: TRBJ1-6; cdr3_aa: CASSRDMRDSPLHF; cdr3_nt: TGTGCCAGCAGCCGGGACATGCGGGATTCACCCCTCCACTTT
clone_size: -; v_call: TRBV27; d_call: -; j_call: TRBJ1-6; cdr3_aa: CASSLTWTDSPLHF; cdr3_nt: TGTGCCAGCAGTTTAACCTGGACAGATTCACCCCTCCACTTT
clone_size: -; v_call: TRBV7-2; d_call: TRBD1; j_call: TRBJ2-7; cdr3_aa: CASSTGTGAIGQYF; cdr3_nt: TGTGCCAGCAGTACCGGGACAGGGGCTATTGGGCAGTACTTC
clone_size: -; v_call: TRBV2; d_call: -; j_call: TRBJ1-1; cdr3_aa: CASSVTLRGTEAFF; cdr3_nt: TGTGCCAGCAGTGTGACCCTGCGGGGCACTGAAGCTTTCTTT
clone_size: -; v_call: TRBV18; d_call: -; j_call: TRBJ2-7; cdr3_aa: CASSPEGASYEQYF; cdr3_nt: TGTGCCAGCTCTCCGGAGGGGGCATCCTACGAGCAGTACTTC
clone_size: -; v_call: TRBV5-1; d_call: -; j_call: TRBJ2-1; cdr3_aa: CASSLDSRDEQFF; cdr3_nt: TGCGCCAGCAGCTTGGATTCGAGGGATGAGCAGTTCTTC
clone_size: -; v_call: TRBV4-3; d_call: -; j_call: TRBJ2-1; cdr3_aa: CASSQLIRNEQFF; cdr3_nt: TGCGCCAGCAGCCAGCTTATTCGGAATGAGCAGTTCTTC
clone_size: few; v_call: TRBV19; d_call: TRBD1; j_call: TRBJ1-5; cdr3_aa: CASSPGTAFNQPQHF; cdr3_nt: TGTGCCAGTAGTCCAGGGACAGCCTTCAATCAGCCCCAGCATTTT
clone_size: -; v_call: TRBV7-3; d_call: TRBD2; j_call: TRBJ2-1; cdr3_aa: CASSSIERGSYNEQFF; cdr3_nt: TGTGCCAGCAGCTCAATTGAGCGGGGATCCTACAATGAGCAGTTCTTC
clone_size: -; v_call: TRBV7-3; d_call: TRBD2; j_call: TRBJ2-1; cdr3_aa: CASSSTGTSVHEQFF; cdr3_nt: TGTGCCAGCAGCTCAACGGGGACTAGTGTACATGAGCAGTTCTTC
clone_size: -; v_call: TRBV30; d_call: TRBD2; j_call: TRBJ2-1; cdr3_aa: CAWSPLIAGGNNEQFF; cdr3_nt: TGTGCCTGGAGTCCTCTGATAGCGGGGGGTAACAATGAGCAGTTCTTC
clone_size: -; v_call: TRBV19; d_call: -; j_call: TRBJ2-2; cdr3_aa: CASSPLRVANTGELFF; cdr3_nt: TGTGCCAGTAGCCCACTTCGGGTCGCGAACACCGGGGAGCTGTTTTTT
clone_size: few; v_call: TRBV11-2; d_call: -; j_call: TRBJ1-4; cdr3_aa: CASSLDLGRLFF; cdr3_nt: TGTGCCAGCAGCTTAGATCTGGGGAGACTGTTTTTT
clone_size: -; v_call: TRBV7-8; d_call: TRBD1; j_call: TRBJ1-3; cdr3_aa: CASSSGTGDGNTIYF; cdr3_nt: TGTGCCAGCAGCTCCGGGACAGGGGACGGAAACACCATATATTTT
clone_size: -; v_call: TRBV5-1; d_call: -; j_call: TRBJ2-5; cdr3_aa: CASSLDLAQTQYF; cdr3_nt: TGCGCCAGCAGCTTGGACCTAGCGCAGACCCAGTACTTC
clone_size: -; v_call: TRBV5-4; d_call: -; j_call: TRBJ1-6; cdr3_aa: CASSLGEGQGHSPLHF; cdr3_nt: TGTGCCAGCAGCTTGGGGGAGGGGCAGGGGCATTCACCCCTCCACTTT
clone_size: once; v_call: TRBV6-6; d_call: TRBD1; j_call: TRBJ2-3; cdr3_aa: CASSDRASTDTQYF; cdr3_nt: TGTGCCAGCAGCGACAGGGCGAGCACAGATACGCAGTATTTT
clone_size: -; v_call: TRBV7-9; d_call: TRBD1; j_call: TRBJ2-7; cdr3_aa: CASSPGQMPYEQYF; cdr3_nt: TGTGCCAGCAGCCCGGGACAGATGCCTTACGAGCAGTACTTC
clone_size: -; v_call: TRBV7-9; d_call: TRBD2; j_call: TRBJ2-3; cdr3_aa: CASSPSTSGGPLADTQYF; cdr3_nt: TGTGCCAGCAGCCCCTCGACTAGCGGGGGGCCCTTAGCGGATACGCAGTATTTT
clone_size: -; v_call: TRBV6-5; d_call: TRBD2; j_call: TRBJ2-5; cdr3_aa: CASSGTSAQGTQYF; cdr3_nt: TGTGCCAGCAGCGGGACTAGCGCCCAGGGGACCCAGTACTTC
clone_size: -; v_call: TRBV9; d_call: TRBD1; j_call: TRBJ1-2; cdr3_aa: CASSSRQGGYTF; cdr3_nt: TGTGCCAGCAGCTCCCGACAGGGGGGCTACACCTTC